The present T cell receptor (beta chain) was sequenced within a study of blood T cells in healthy people across ages. Germline V gene data show CDR1 as PRHDT and CDR2 as FYEKMQ (reference sequence). Trimming removed 4 bases from V and 0 bases from J, with 13 bases in between. There are 16 residues in the CDR3. Per sample, extraction of total RNA gave at least 5 micrograms in every case. Sample-barcoded 5' priming and a J-beta primer mix drove a second PCR of about 6 to 11 cycles. TCRdb re-analysed the 5' RACE reads in MiXCR, keeping a single row per CDR3 protein. The table records 650,000 to 700,000 distinct CDR3 sequences, roughly half of them present only once.

This chain links TRBV13 with TRBJ2-1, with D perhaps TRBD2 (6 bases). Sequenced sample: blood. The sequence was obtained from a woman older than 75 in good health. The CDR3 bases are TGTGCCAGCAGCTCCCTACGGGGGACCTCCTACAATGAGCAGTTCTTC. It yields the protein CASSSLRGTSYNEQFF.